These 22 T cell receptor beta chains were all obtained from the same sample, sequenced in a study of blood T cell repertoires in COVID-19. Data came from immunoSEQ multiplex PCR; TCRdb stores just in-frame clones and leaves some out. This sample has approximately 300,000 clones, with around 86% found just once. The sequenced sample was peripheral blood. Receptors were obtained from a man aged 45-65 years with active or convalescent COVID-19.

This clone was recorded once. CDR3 residues: CASSSIPGVDSPLHF. The CDR3 DNA follows: TGTGCCAGCAGCTCAATACCAGGGGTCGATTCACCCCTCCACTTT. The J gene is TRBJ1-6, the V gene TRBV7-8; D is perhaps TRBD1 (6 bases). With 4 bases removed from V and 8 bases from J, the gap between germline ends came to 15 bases. Germline V gives CDR1 SGHVS, CDR2 FQNEAQ. The length of the CDR3 is 15 residues. The entire variable domain, with the rest obtained from reference TRBV7-8 and TRBJ1-6, is as follows: GAGVSQSPRYKVAKRGQDVALRCDPISGHVSLFWYQQALGQGPEFLTYFQNEAQLDKSGLPSDRFFAERPEGSVSTLKIQRTQQEDSAVYLCASSSIPGVDSPLHFGNGTRLTVT.

V and J are TRBV4-3 and TRBJ1-6; 7 bases are a match to TRBD1. The trim removed 1 base at V and 12 bases at J, leaving 9 bases unmatched. The CDR3 is made up of 15 amino acids. The germline V gene has CDR1 LGHNA and CDR2 YSLEER. The CDR3 reads CASSQVRTGEEPLHF. The DNA of the CDR3 is TGCGCCAGCAGCCAAGTACGGACAGGCGAAGAACCCCTCCACTTT.

This CDR3 reads CASARNGYEQYF. The CDR3 nucleotides read TGTGCCAGCGCCCGAAACGGTTACGAGCAGTACTTC. V gene TRBV12-3 or TRBV12-4 combines with J gene TRBJ2-7; no clear D gene. The germline V and J ends were trimmed by 8 bases and 4 bases, with 12 bases remaining between them. This CDR3 has 12 residues.

The chain carries TRBV12-3 or TRBV12-4 and TRBJ2-1; TRBD2 matches 8 bases. The CDR3 is 13 residues long. With 3 bases clipped from V and 9 bases from J, the junction kept 4 bases outside the gene matches. The CDR3 coding sequence is TGTGCCAGCAGTTTTCAGCGGGAGATTGAGCAGTTCTTC. Its translation is CASSFQREIEQFF.

This chain links TRBV3-1 (or the pseudogene TRBV3-2) with TRBJ2-7, with 8 bases aligning to TRBD2. CDR3 size: 14 residues. Germline V lookup: CDR1 LGHDT, CDR2 YNNKEL (reference sequence). Trimming took 3 bases from V and 4 from J; bases not matched to a gene: 5. The CDR3 reads CASSQNRGGYEQYF. The DNA for the CDR3 is TGTGCCAGCAGCCAGAATCGCGGGGGGTACGAGCAGTACTTC.

The chain links TRBV6-6 to TRBJ1-5, with D possibly matching TRBD1 (6 bases). There are 16 residues in the CDR3. V lost 6 bases and J 7 bases, leaving 22 bases between the germline ends. Germline V gives CDR1 MNHNY, CDR2 SVGAGI (reference sequence). CDR3 DNA: TGTGCCAGCAGCACTGCTCGACAGGTCGTCCGGCAGCCCCAGCATTTT. Translation: CASSTARQVVRQPQHF.

The chain couples TRBV7-2 to TRBJ2-1; 9 nucleotides align to TRBD1. Germline CDR1 and CDR2: SGHTA and FQGNSA. This CDR3 comprises 15 residues. V lost 4 bases, J lost 1 base, and 2 bases stayed unmatched. This chain's CDR3 is CASSSGQGSYNEQFF. DNA for the CDR3: TGTGCCAGCAGCTCCGGACAGGGGTCCTACAATGAGCAGTTCTTC.

This CDR3 is CASTPGQLYYEQYF. The CDR3 DNA is TGTGCCAGCACCCCGGGACAGTTATACTACGAGCAGTACTTC. The V call is TRBV6-6, the J call TRBJ2-7, with 7 positions matching TRBD1. The CDR3 loop spans 14 amino acids. The V segment lost 7 bases and the J segment 3 bases; nucleotides outside the gene matches: 9. CDR1 is MNHNY and CDR2 is SVGAGI in the germline V gene (reference sequence).

The chain carries TRBV21-1 and TRBJ1-1; TRBD1 is the table's D call, not checked against the DNA. TRBV21-1 is labeled a pseudogene. This CDR3 is built from 15 residues. The CDR3 nucleotides read TGTGCCAGCAGCAAAGACAACAGGGGAAACACTGAAGCTTTCTTT. This gives the protein CASSKDNRGNTEAFF.

The V gene is TRBV19, the J gene TRBJ2-7; 9 bases match TRBD1. The CDR3 contains 14 residues. Germline lookup yields CDR1 LNHDA and CDR2 SQIVND (reference sequence). V shed 5 bases and J 5 bases; nucleotides not matched to a gene: 7. The CDR3 DNA sequence: TGTGCCAGTAGTTTACGACAGGGGGGAAACGAGCAGTACTTC. Translated: CASSLRQGGNEQYF.

This sequence joins TRBV25-1 and TRBJ1-3; D uncertain. Germline V lookup: CDR1 MGHDK, CDR2 SYGVNS. The CDR3 has 12 residues. Trimming left V 6 bases short and J 4 bases short, with 7 bases between. As DNA, the CDR3 is TGTGCCAGCAGATCTGAGGGAAACACCATATATTTT. Translation: CASRSEGNTIYF.

V and J are TRBV5-6 and TRBJ1-1; D is unclear. The V end lost 2 bases, the J end lost 3 bases, and 5 bases lay between the germline ends. The germline V gene encodes CDR1 SGHDT and CDR2 YYEEEE. This CDR3 contains 12 residues. DNA of the CDR3: TGTGCCAGCAGCTTCAGTGACACTGAAGCTTTCTTT. Its translation: CASSFSDTEAFF.

J is TRBJ2-7 and V is TRBV2, with TRBD1 as a possible D gene (6 bases). V was shortened by 7 bases and J by 3 bases, with 13 bases between the two germline ends. Germline values: CDR1 SNHLY, CDR2 FYNNEI. The CDR3 runs to 13 residues. The CDR3 loop is CASKRDNDYEQYF. In DNA form, the CDR3 reads TGTGCCAGCAAACGGGACAACGACTACGAGCAGTACTTC.

The chain uses TRBV3-1 (or the pseudogene TRBV3-2) and TRBJ1-2; D ambiguous. Between the trimmed V and J ends, which lost 8 bases and 2 bases, there was a span of 15 bases. CDR1 and CDR2 (germline): LGHDT, YNNKEL (reference sequence). This CDR3 spans 14 amino acids. Written as DNA, the CDR3 is TGTGCCAGCTTCAATCGTGGGCTGAACTATGGCTACACCTTC. Its protein product is CASFNRGLNYGYTF.

The chain joins TRBV18 to TRBJ1-4; 8 bases agree with TRBD1. Germline V gene sequence: CDR1 KGHSH, CDR2 LQKENI. V lost 4 bases and J lost 8; bases outside the gene matches: 9. This CDR3 is 15 amino acids long. The DNA for the CDR3 is TGTGCCAGCTCACAAAGTCCGGACAGGGACGAAAAACTGTTTTTT. Translated, it gives CASSQSPDRDEKLFF.

The chain couples TRBV19 to TRBJ2-1, with D possibly TRBD1 on 7 matching bases. The CDR3 has 17 amino acids. Per germline, CDR1 LNHDA and CDR2 SQIVND (reference sequence). V lost 7 bases and J 5 bases, leaving 24 bases between the germline ends. CDR3 sequence reads: CASTLAGGRWVNNEQFF. CDR3 bases: TGTGCCAGTACTCTAGCAGGGGGGAGATGGGTAAACAATGAGCAGTTCTTC.

V usage is TRBV29-1 and J usage is TRBJ1-1, with D possibly matching TRBD1 (6 bases). Trimming removed 2 bases from V and 1 base from J, with 11 bases in between. Germline lookup yields CDR1 SQVTM and CDR2 ANQGSEA. The CDR3 contains 14 residues. CDR3 in amino acids: CSVELLTGNTEAFF. The CDR3, as DNA: TGCAGCGTTGAATTATTGACAGGGAACACTGAAGCTTTCTTT.

The chain has TRBV19 and TRBJ2-5, with 7 bases aligning to TRBD2. The CDR3 sequence is 18 residues long. V dropped 7 bases and J dropped 2; count of bases not matched to a gene: 19. The V gene's germline CDR1 is LNHDA and CDR2 SQIVND (reference sequence). CDR3 DNA: TGTGCCAGTACGAACGTCCTGGCGGGGGAAGGGCAACAAGAGACCCAGTACTTC. Translated: CASTNVLAGEGQQETQYF. The full variable domain, completed using reference TRBV19 and TRBJ2-5, is DGGITQSPKYLFRKEGQNVTLSCEQNLNHDAMYWYRQDPGQGLRLIYYSQIVNDFQKGDIAEGYSVSREKKESFPLTVTSAQKNPTAFYLCASTNVLAGEGQQETQYFGPGTRLLVL.

The gene calls are TRBV7-2 and TRBJ2-6; the D is unclear. The ends were cut back, 0 bases at V and 4 bases at J, with 4 bases in the middle. Germline CDR1 reads SGHTA; CDR2 reads FQGNSA. This CDR3 spans 14 amino acids. CDR3 in DNA: TGTGCCAGCAGCTTAGCCGGGGGGGCCAACGTCCTGACTTTC. Its translation is CASSLAGGANVLTF.

The chain employs TRBV10-2 and TRBJ2-3; no clear D gene. The V gene lost 4 bases and the J gene lost 0 bases, with 11 bases spanning the gap. This CDR3 has 15 residues. The germline gives CDR1 WSHSY, CDR2 SAAADI. The CDR3 is CASSVRGPSTDTQYF. The DNA for the CDR3 is TGCGCCAGCAGTGTACGTGGCCCTAGCACAGATACGCAGTATTTT.

The V and J genes are TRBV27 and TRBJ1-5; the match to TRBD1 covers 7 bases. Germline V gene data show CDR1 as MNHEY and CDR2 as SMNVEV (reference sequence). With 6 bases clipped from V and 5 bases from J, the junction kept 16 bases outside the gene matches. This CDR3 comprises 17 residues. CDR3 nucleotides: TGTGCCAGCAGCCAGACAGGGTCTCCCCTGCCCGATCAGCCCCAGCATTTT. It encodes CASSQTGSPLPDQPQHF.

The rearrangement uses TRBV10-3 and TRBJ2-2; weak D call: TRBD1 (6 bases). The CDR3 extends over 15 amino acids. Germline-derived CDR1 and CDR2 are ENHRY and SYGVKD. Trimming took 4 bases from V and 4 from J, leaving 13 bases between them. The DNA of the CDR3 is TGTGCCATCAGTGGGGCTACAGGGAGCACCGGGGAGCTGTTTTTT. It codes for CAISGATGSTGELFF.